These T cell receptor beta chains were read from a single sample in a study of cytomegalovirus exposure and HLA in healthy donors. Assay: immunoSEQ multiplex PCR; the TCRdb copy retains only in-frame clones and omits some. The sample includes about 170,000 clones, around 77% of them seen just once. Sequencing used PBMCs. The receptors derive from a woman aged 25 to 39 in good health and CMV-seropositive. CDR3s include the opening cysteine and the closing phenylalanine or tryptophan. D genes are given only for firm matches. Clone size is stated in some rows and not others, as once, few, many or a class when expanded.

size: .
J: TRBJ2-1
D: TRBD2
length: 16
V: TRBV2
DNA: TGTGCCAGCAGTGTGTCGAGCGGGACCTCCTACAATGAGCAGTTCTTC
CDR3: CASSVSSGTSYNEQFF

size: .
J: TRBJ1-1
D: TRBD1
length: 15
V: TRBV7-2
DNA: TGTGCCAGCACCTGGAACAGGGGGGTCGGGACTGAAGCTTTCTTT
CDR3: CASTWNRGVGTEAFF

size: .
J: TRBJ1-1
D: TRBD1
length: 13
V: TRBV11-3
DNA: TGTGCCAGCAGCCGGATACAGGGGACTGAAGCTTTCTTT
CDR3: CASSRIQGTEAFF

size: once
J: TRBJ2-3
D: TRBD2
length: 16
V: TRBV19
DNA: TGTGCCAGTAGTATAGTGGCTAGCGGGGGAACAGATACGCAGTATTTT
CDR3: CASSIVASGGTDTQYF

size: .
J: TRBJ1-6
D: .
length: 14
V: TRBV5-1
DNA: TGCGCCAGCAGCCCCGGACAGATAAATTCACCCCTCCACTTT
CDR3: CASSPGQINSPLHF

size: .
J: TRBJ2-1
D: TRBD1
length: 14
V: TRBV19
DNA: TGTGCCAGTAGTGGGGGGACAGGTTACAATGAGCAGTTCTTC
CDR3: CASSGGTGYNEQFF

size: .
J: TRBJ1-6
D: .
length: 14
V: TRBV28
DNA: TGTGCCAGCAGTCGTGGGGCTGTTCATTCACCCCTCCACTTT
CDR3: CASSRGAVHSPLHF

size: .
J: TRBJ2-1
D: .
length: 15
V: TRBV9
DNA: TGTGCCAGCAGCTCTTTAGCGGACCCTTTCAATGAGCAGTTCTTC
CDR3: CASSSLADPFNEQFF

size: once
J: TRBJ1-1
D: .
length: 14
V: TRBV5-1
DNA: TGCGCCAGCAGCTCGCAGGCCCCGAACACTGAAGCTTTCTTT
CDR3: CASSSQAPNTEAFF

size: .
J: TRBJ2-7
D: TRBD2
length: 15
V: TRBV6-5
DNA: TGTGCCAGCAGTTCCTGGGGGGGATTTGCCTACGAGCAGTACTTC
CDR3: CASSSWGGFAYEQYF

size: .
J: TRBJ2-7
D: TRBD1
length: 15
V: TRBV30
DNA: TGTGCCTGGAGATTTTCGGACAGGGAGGACTACGAGCAGTACTTC
CDR3: CAWRFSDREDYEQYF

size: .
J: TRBJ2-7
D: .
length: 14
V: TRBV6-5
DNA: TGTGCCAGCAGTTATTTCCAGGGCAGGGACGAGCAGTACTTC
CDR3: CASSYFQGRDEQYF

size: .
J: TRBJ1-5
D: .
length: 14
V: TRBV29-1
DNA: TGCAGCGTTGAAGACAGGGATAGCAATCAGCCCCAGCATTTT
CDR3: CSVEDRDSNQPQHF

size: .
J: TRBJ2-3
D: .
length: 15
V: TRBV7-9
DNA: TGTGCCAGCAGCCCCAGGGTAACTTTGGCAGATACGCAGTATTTT
CDR3: CASSPRVTLADTQYF

size: .
J: TRBJ1-1
D: TRBD1
length: 14
V: TRBV28
DNA: TGTGCCAGCACCATTGACAGGGAAGGCACTGAAGCTTTCTTT
CDR3: CASTIDREGTEAFF

size: .
J: TRBJ2-3
D: .
length: 14
V: TRBV11-2
DNA: TGTGCCAGCAGCTTAGATGTGCGGGGAGATACGCAGTATTTT
CDR3: CASSLDVRGDTQYF

size: .
J: TRBJ1-5
D: .
length: 14
V: TRBV27
DNA: TGTGCCAGCAGTCCGAGTAACAGGAATCAGCCCCAGCATTTT
CDR3: CASSPSNRNQPQHF

size: few
J: TRBJ2-1
D: TRBD2
length: 15
V: TRBV4-3
DNA: TGCGCCAGCAGCCAAGAGTTACTAGCGGGGACCAAGGCGGTCTTC
CDR3: CASSQELLAGTKAVF

size: .
J: TRBJ2-4
D: .
length: 16
V: TRBV6-1
DNA: TGTGCCAGCAGTGAAAGCGGCCCGGGAGCCAAAAACATTCAGTACTTC
CDR3: CASSESGPGAKNIQYF

size: .
J: TRBJ2-1
D: TRBD2
length: 15
V: TRBV27
DNA: TGTGCCAGCAGGAACCTGGCGACTAGCGGGAATGAGCAGTTCTTC
CDR3: CASRNLATSGNEQFF

size: .
J: TRBJ1-1
D: .
length: 11
V: TRBV6-1
DNA: TGTGCCAGCAGCCCGCCGGGTTCAGCTTTCTTT
CDR3: CASSPPGSAFF

size: .
J: TRBJ2-5
D: .
length: 14
V: TRBV25-1
DNA: TGTGCCAGCAGTGAATTGGGGGGGCCGGAGACCCAGTACTTC
CDR3: CASSELGGPETQYF

size: .
J: TRBJ2-1
D: .
length: 14
V: TRBV30
DNA: TGTGCCTGGACCCCTAGCGACCCCTACAATGAGCAGTTCTTC
CDR3: CAWTPSDPYNEQFF

size: few
J: TRBJ1-1
D: .
length: 15
V: TRBV7-8
DNA: TGTGCCAGCAGCCCACAAATACAGGGAAGGGCTGAAGCTTTCTTT
CDR3: CASSPQIQGRAEAFF

size: .
J: TRBJ1-2
D: .
length: 15
V: TRBV5-4
DNA: TGTGCCAGCAGCCACCCGACAGGAGACTTCTATGGCTACACCTTC
CDR3: CASSHPTGDFYGYTF

size: .
J: TRBJ2-5
D: TRBD2
length: 17
V: TRBV11-2
DNA: TGTGCCAGCAGCCAGGGGGCGAGCGGGGGGGCCCAAGAGACCCAGTACTTC
CDR3: CASSQGASGGAQETQYF

size: .
J: TRBJ2-7
D: TRBD1
length: 11
V: TRBV30
DNA: TGTGCCTGGAAGACAGGGTCCGAGCAGTACTTC
CDR3: CAWKTGSEQYF

size: .
J: TRBJ1-2
D: .
length: 14
V: TRBV15
DNA: TGTGCCACCAGCAGAGATACATCAGACAGAAGCTACACCTTC
CDR3: CATSRDTSDRSYTF

size: .
J: TRBJ2-3
D: .
length: 13
V: TRBV4-3
DNA: TGCGCCAGCAGCCACGGGGGCACAGATACGCAGTATTTT
CDR3: CASSHGGTDTQYF

size: few
J: TRBJ2-5
D: .
length: 13
V: TRBV6-1
DNA: TGTGCCAGCACCCGACTAGTCCAAGAGACCCAGTACTTC
CDR3: CASTRLVQETQYF